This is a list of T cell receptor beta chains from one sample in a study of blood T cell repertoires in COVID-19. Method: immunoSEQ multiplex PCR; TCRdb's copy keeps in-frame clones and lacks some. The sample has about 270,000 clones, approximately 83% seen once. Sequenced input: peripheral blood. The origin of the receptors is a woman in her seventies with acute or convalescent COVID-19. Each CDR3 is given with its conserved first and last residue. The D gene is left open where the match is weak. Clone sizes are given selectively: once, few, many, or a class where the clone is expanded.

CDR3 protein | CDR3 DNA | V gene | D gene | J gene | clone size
CASSSNGYGYTF | TGTGCCAGCTCAAGCAACGGCTATGGCTACACCTTC | TRBV18 | . | TRBJ1-2 | .
CASTGQGYSPLHF | TGTGCCAGTACGGGACAGGGGTATTCACCCCTCCACTTT | TRBV2 | TRBD1 | TRBJ1-6 | .
CASSLAGTEGYGYTF | TGTGCCAGCAGCCTGGCCGGGACAGAGGGCTATGGCTACACCTTC | TRBV5-6 | TRBD1 | TRBJ1-2 | .
CSASQGGGTRPSYNEQFF | TGCAGTGCTAGTCAGGGGGGTGGCACCCGCCCTAGCTACAATGAGCAGTTCTTC | TRBV20-1 | . | TRBJ2-1 | once
CATSRDPQGYSYEQYF | TGTGCCACCAGCAGAGATCCGCAGGGATACTCCTACGAGCAGTACTTC | TRBV15 | . | TRBJ2-7 | .
CSAHREETQYF | TGCAGTGCGCACAGAGAAGAGACCCAGTACTTC | TRBV20-1 | . | TRBJ2-5 | few
CASSSQGQPQHF | TGTGCCAGCAGCTCTCAGGGTCAGCCCCAGCATTTT | TRBV27 | . | TRBJ1-5 | .
CASSLFRGKLFF | TGTGCCAGCAGCTTGTTCCGCGGGAAACTGTTTTTT | TRBV5-6 | . | TRBJ1-4 | once
CASSLGLGRWGRFVETQYF | TGTGCCAGCAGCTTAGGATTGGGTAGGTGGGGCCGGTTCGTCGAGACCCAGTACTTC | TRBV11-2 | . | TRBJ2-5 | .
CASTRSGRTEAFF | TGTGCCAGCACCCGCTCTGGGAGGACTGAAGCTTTCTTT | TRBV2 | . | TRBJ1-1 | .
CASSLGGTTAYEQYF | TGTGCCAGCAGCTTAGGTGGGACTACCGCCTACGAGCAGTACTTC | TRBV11-3 | TRBD2 | TRBJ2-7 | .
CASSLGTANEKLFF | TGTGCCAGCAGCCTAGGGACAGCCAATGAAAAACTGTTTTTT | TRBV7-9 | TRBD1 | TRBJ1-4 | .
CASSPGSPGVHSPLHF | TGTGCCAGCAGCCCGGGAAGCCCCGGGGTTCATTCACCCCTCCACTTT | TRBV3-1/TRBV3-2 | . | TRBJ1-6 | .
CASGGGFNSPLHF | TGTGCCAGTGGGGGAGGATTTAATTCACCCCTCCACTTT | TRBV7-3 | . | TRBJ1-6 | .
CASSQDRWTGGYEQYF | TGCGCCAGCAGCCAAGATCGATGGACAGGGGGCTACGAGCAGTACTTC | TRBV4-1 | TRBD1 | TRBJ2-7 | .
CASSELRAAGRISTDTQYF | TGTGCCAGCAGTGAATTACGGGCGGCGGGGAGAATTAGCACAGATACGCAGTATTTT | TRBV6-1 | . | TRBJ2-3 | .
CASSSPISGTVSEKLFF | TGTGCCAGCAGCTCACCGATTTCCGGGACAGTGAGTGAAAAACTGTTTTTT | TRBV7-9 | TRBD1 | TRBJ1-4 | .
CATSEASTDTQYF | TGTGCCACCAGTGAGGCTTCCACAGATACGCAGTATTTT | TRBV24-1 | . | TRBJ2-3 | .
CASSLEEGTDTQYF | TGCGCCAGCAGCTTGGAGGAGGGCACAGATACGCAGTATTTT | TRBV5-1 | . | TRBJ2-3 | .
CASSPGQKAKNIQYF | TGTGCCAGCAGCCCCGGACAGAAAGCCAAAAACATTCAGTACTTC | TRBV14 | . | TRBJ2-4 | .
CASSPGASVRASVQYF | TGTGCCAGCAGCCCAGGGGCTAGCGTACGGGCTAGTGTGCAGTACTTC | TRBV6-2/TRBV6-3 | . | TRBJ2-7 | .
CASSTREKLFF | TGTGCCAGCTCCACACGTGAAAAACTGTTTTTT | TRBV3-1/TRBV3-2 | . | TRBJ1-4 | .
CASTANRGYYNEQFF | TGTGCCAGCACCGCAAACAGGGGGTATTACAATGAGCAGTTCTTC | TRBV6-6 | TRBD1 | TRBJ2-1 | .
CASLQRGLVGPDTQYF | TGTGCCAGCCTTCAACGGGGACTAGTGGGGCCCGATACGCAGTATTTT | TRBV2 | TRBD2 | TRBJ2-3 | .
CASSRLAGQPDTQYF | TGTGCCAGTAGTAGACTAGCGGGCCAACCAGATACGCAGTATTTT | TRBV19 | TRBD2 | TRBJ2-3 | .
CASSIPLQARGYTF | TGTGCCAGCAGTATACCGCTACAGGCGAGGGGCTACACCTTC | TRBV7-9 | . | TRBJ1-2 | .
CASSEGRARSGNTIYF | TGTGCCAGCAGTGAAGGGAGGGCCCGCTCTGGAAACACCATATATTTT | TRBV2 | . | TRBJ1-3 | once
CASSYRDRALGGEKLFF | TGTGCCAGCAGCTACCGGGACAGGGCCCTCGGGGGTGAAAAACTGTTTTTT | TRBV3-1/TRBV3-2 | TRBD1 | TRBJ1-4 | .
CASSVANFNSPLHF | TGTGCCAGCAGCGTAGCTAATTTTAATTCACCCCTCCACTTT | TRBV9 | . | TRBJ1-6 | .
CASSQLAGGETQYF | TGTGCCAGCAGCCAACTAGCGGGGGGGGAGACCCAGTACTTC | TRBV2 | TRBD2 | TRBJ2-5 | .
CASSSGRSGMNTEAFF | TGTGCCAGCAGCTCCGGACGGTCGGGGATGAACACTGAAGCTTTCTTT | TRBV7-3 | . | TRBJ1-1 | .
CASRAGTGVYNEQFF | TGTGCCAGCAGAGCCGGGACAGGGGTGTACAATGAGCAGTTCTTC | TRBV2 | TRBD1 | TRBJ2-1 | .
CASSFGLAGGQNEQFF | TGTGCCAGCAGCTTCGGACTAGCGGGGGGGCAGAATGAGCAGTTCTTC | TRBV7-8 | TRBD2 | TRBJ2-1 | .
CASSLGDRQNGEQYF | TGCGCCAGCAGCCTAGGGGACAGACAAAATGGAGAGCAGTACTTC | TRBV5-1 | TRBD1 | TRBJ2-7 | .
CASSDNRAPSNQPQHF | TGTGCCAGCAGTGACAACAGGGCCCCGAGCAATCAGCCCCAGCATTTT | TRBV6-1 | . | TRBJ1-5 | .
CASARTLSSGNTIYF | TGTGCCAGCGCGAGGACATTGAGCTCTGGAAACACCATATATTTT | TRBV6-5 | . | TRBJ1-3 | .
CASSIGTAYNEQFF | TGTGCCAGTAGTATAGGGACAGCTTACAATGAGCAGTTCTTC | TRBV19 | . | TRBJ2-1 | .
CASRVAGGTDTQYF | TGTGCCAGCAGGGTAGCGGGGGGCACAGATACGCAGTATTTT | TRBV6-5 | TRBD2 | TRBJ2-3 | .
CSVSPRTPYEQYF | TGCAGCGTCAGTCCCCGGACACCCTACGAGCAGTACTTC | TRBV29-1 | . | TRBJ2-7 | .
CASSLDRDYGYTF | TGTGCCAGCAGCTTAGACAGGGATTATGGCTACACCTTC | TRBV7-9 | . | TRBJ1-2 | .
CASSGSHGYTF | TGTGCCAGCAGTGGTAGCCATGGCTACACCTTC | TRBV25-1 | . | TRBJ1-2 | .
CASSQGRGSRGAFF | TGTGCCAGCAGCCAAGGTAGAGGATCGCGCGGAGCTTTCTTT | TRBV3-1/TRBV3-2 | . | TRBJ1-1 | few